Below are 15 T cell receptor beta chains sequenced from a single sample in a study of control samples from healthy donors and cancer patients. TCRdb's copy holds only in-frame clones and misses some; the assay was immunoSEQ multiplex PCR. The repertoire holds around 93,000 clones, roughly 92% seen once, with about 3% in the top ten. Input material: blood. These receptor sequences come from a human donor in good health. The donor label of this sample is uncertain.

This clone has just one count. The chain uses TRBV6-1 and TRBJ2-7; D remains ambiguous. CDR3 length equals 15 residues. Germline assignment: CDR1 MNHNS and CDR2 SASEGT. Trimming cost V 3 bases and J 4 bases, with 16 bases left between them. CDR3 DNA sequence: TGTGCCAGCAGTGACCGGTCCCGGGTCGCGTACGAGCAGTACGTC. This translates into CASSDRSRVAYEQYV.

J is TRBJ2-1 and V is TRBV6-6; possible D gene TRBD1, 5 bases. Germline CDR1 reads MNHNY; CDR2 reads SVGAGI (reference sequence). The germline V and J ends were trimmed by 5 bases and 5 bases, with 10 bases remaining between them. This CDR3 contains 13 residues. DNA of the CDR3: TGTGCCAGCAGTCAACCACAGGACAATGAGCAGTTCTTC. This translates into CASSQPQDNEQFF.

V usage is TRBV6-5 and J usage is TRBJ2-5, with 12 bases aligning to TRBD2. Germline CDR1 is MNHEY and CDR2 is SVGAGI. The CDR3 is made up of 15 amino acids. Germline trimming cut 5 bases from V and 6 bases from J; bases unmatched to any gene: 7. The CDR3 loop reads CASSPGLAGRKTQYF. CDR3 nucleotides: TGTGCCAGCAGTCCCGGACTAGCGGGGAGAAAGACCCAGTACTTC.

The CDR3 DNA reads TGTGCCAGCAGTTTAGCCAGGGATAATTCACCCCTCCACTTT. Its translation: CASSLARDNSPLHF. The chain employs TRBV27 and TRBJ1-6; D is possibly TRBD1 (5 bases). Trimming stripped 2 bases from V and 5 bases from J, with 7 bases between. Germline CDR1 reads MNHEY; CDR2 reads SMNVEV (reference sequence). The CDR3 has 14 residues.

This clone has only one observation. The CDR3 bases are TGTGCCATCAGTGAGTCGACTAGCGGGGGGGCGGAGACCCAGTACTTC. Translation gives CAISESTSGGAETQYF. This chain uses TRBV10-3 with TRBJ2-5, with 14 positions matching TRBD2. Per germline, CDR1 ENHRY and CDR2 SYGVKD. This CDR3 region has 16 residues. Losses at the gene ends were 0 bases for V and 5 bases for J; bases not matched to a gene: 2.

The V and J genes are TRBV30 and TRBJ2-3, with TRBD2 matching over 11 bases. V trimming: 1 base; J trimming: 0 bases; junction bases outside the gene matches: 3. From germline, CDR1 is GTSNPN and CDR2 SVGIG (reference sequence). This CDR3 comprises 16 residues. The CDR3 DNA reads as TGTGCCTGGAGTGACTTAGCGGGGGGGAGCACAGATACGCAGTATTTT. This translates into CAWSDLAGGSTDTQYF.

The gene calls are TRBV3-1 (or the pseudogene TRBV3-2) and TRBJ1-3, with D unclear. Germline V lookup: CDR1 LGHDT, CDR2 YNNKEL (reference sequence). V lost 0 bases and J lost 3, with 3 bases in between. The CDR3 is 13 amino acids. Here the CDR3 DNA reads TGTGCCAGCAGCCAAGAGGTTGGAAACACCATATATTTT. It codes for CASSQEVGNTIYF.

V usage is TRBV10-3 and J usage is TRBJ1-1; D not certain. V dropped 4 bases and J dropped 0 bases, with 6 bases sitting between them. This CDR3 region has 13 residues. Germline assignment: CDR1 ENHRY and CDR2 SYGVKD. Here the CDR3 DNA reads TGTGCCATCAGTGGGGAAGTGAACACTGAAGCTTTCTTT. Its translation: CAISGEVNTEAFF.

The gene calls are TRBV5-1 and TRBJ2-7; D remains unclear. Germline V CDR1 and CDR2: SGHRS, YFSETQ. This CDR3 is 14 amino acids long. V dropped 0 bases and J dropped 3 bases, with 10 bases sitting between them. The CDR3 is CASSLASKIYEQYF. As DNA, the CDR3 is TGCGCCAGCAGCTTGGCCAGCAAGATCTACGAGCAGTACTTC. Full variable domain (remainder filled in from reference TRBV5-1 and TRBJ2-7): KAGVTQTPRYLIKTRGQQVTLSCSPISGHRSVSWYQQTPGQGLQFLFEYFSETQRNKGNFPGRFSGRQFSNSRSEMNVSTLELGDSALYLCASSLASKIYEQYFGPGTRLTVT.

This chain connects TRBV11-2 to TRBJ1-1, with 8 bases identical to TRBD1. This CDR3 has 16 residues. The germline gives CDR1 SGHAT, CDR2 FQNNGV. J lost 0 bases, V lost 5 bases, and 8 bases had no gene match. The CDR3 loop is CASSLTRTGMNTEAFF. CDR3 bases: TGTGCCAGCAGCCTAACTAGGACAGGGATGAACACTGAAGCTTTCTTT.

Here the CDR3 reads CASSYSPNTRTDTQYF. In DNA form, the CDR3 reads TGTGCCAGCAGTTACTCGCCAAATACCCGCACAGATACGCAGTATTTT. V is TRBV6-5 and J is TRBJ2-3, with D unresolved. Germline V lookup: CDR1 MNHEY, CDR2 SVGAGI. V lost 0 bases to trimming and J lost 1 base, with 11 bases between them. The CDR3 contains 16 residues.

This chain joins TRBV12-5 and TRBJ2-6; 8 bases fit TRBD1. Germline CDR1 reads LGHNT; CDR2 reads FRNRAP. The CDR3 contains 15 residues. V dropped 6 bases and J dropped 4; count of bases not matched to a gene: 5. CDR3 loop: CASGSRDRGANVLTF. CDR3 sequence (DNA): TGTGCTAGTGGGAGTCGGGACAGGGGGGCCAACGTCCTGACTTTC.

This clone occurred once. The CDR3: CASSQGQGEQFF. In nucleotides, the CDR3 is TGTGCCAGCAGCCAGGGACAGGGAGAGCAGTTCTTC. The chain joins TRBV7-3 to TRBJ2-1; 9 bases fit TRBD1. V gave up 5 bases and J gave up 10 bases; unmatched junction bases: 3. Germline assignment: CDR1 SGHTA and CDR2 FQGTGA. The CDR3 extends over 12 amino acids.

The genes are TRBV28 and TRBJ2-7; unclear D gene. V was pared by 5 bases and J by 3 bases, with 29 bases between. The germline V gene encodes CDR1 MDHEN and CDR2 SYDVKM. The CDR3 extends over 19 amino acids. As DNA, the CDR3 is TGTGCCAGCAGTCCTCTTGCCGGTGGTCCCTTGGCCCCTTACTACGAGCAGTACTTC. It codes for CASSPLAGGPLAPYYEQYF.

V is TRBV6-5 and J is TRBJ2-1; D possibly corresponds to TRBD1 (6 bases). There are 16 residues in the CDR3. Germline assignment: CDR1 MNHEY and CDR2 SVGAGI. The V gene lost 4 bases and the J gene lost 0 bases, with 13 bases spanning the gap. The CDR3 here is CASSSDRTSSYNEQFF. CDR3 coding DNA: TGTGCCAGCAGTTCAGACAGGACGAGCTCCTACAATGAGCAGTTCTTC.